Following are 2 T cell receptor beta chains from one sample sequenced in a study of T cells in Graves' hyperthyroidism and ophthalmopathy (dated by TCRdb to the late 2010s). The library was produced with multiplex PCR. Sequencer: Illumina HiSeq 2000. The TCR beta CDR3 regions were amplified from RNA transcripts. The TCR CDR3 was subjected to a first round of RT-PCR using the HTBI primer set and the Qiagen OneStep RT-PCR kit. The public reads were quality trimmed at Q25 with fastp and then assembled into clones with MiXCR by TCRdb, keeping productive beta chains. All rows with the same CDR3 protein become a single entry with the most common DNA and genes. In all, the sample holds approximately 560,000 distinct CDR3 sequences, and 46% of those were seen once. The top ten hold 8.2% of the sample. Sequencing was carried out using peripheral blood or thyroid tissue (not recorded which). These receptors were taken from a woman aged 18-35 years with Graves' hyperthyroidism. Donor details come from another sample of the same person, matched by shared clones.

Many counts were recorded for this clonotype. This rearrangement joins TRBV29-1 to TRBJ1-2; no clear D gene. Germline V CDR1 and CDR2: SQVTM, ANQGSEA. V was cut by 2 bases and J by 4 bases, with 8 bases left in between. This CDR3 comprises 12 residues. CDR3 in amino acids: CSVEWGPYGYTF. The CDR3 DNA sequence: TGCAGCGTTGAATGGGGTCCCTATGGCTACACCTTC.

V and J are TRBV9 and TRBJ1-6; 10 nucleotides align to TRBD1. The CDR3 extends over 13 amino acids. Germline trimming cut 7 bases from V and 7 bases from J; bases unmatched to any gene: 2. Germline-derived CDR1 and CDR2 are SGDLS and YYNGEE. This CDR3 is CASLGQGNSPLHF. The CDR3 DNA follows: TGTGCCAGCTTGGGACAGGGGAATTCACCCCTCCACTTT.